These T cell receptor beta chains were read from a single sample in a study of vaccination effects on CD4 cells after COVID-19. Generated by immunoSEQ multiplex PCR, the TCRdb table keeps only in-frame clones and is missing some. The profile shows about 22,000 clones, around 70% of them singletons. Antigen specificity for these receptors is unknown. The starting material was CD4+ T cells from PBMCs cultured with HCoV-229E spike peptides, obtained before COVID-19 vaccination. These receptors came from a human donor who received a COVID-19 vaccine. Each CDR3 is given with its conserved first and last residue.

v_gene,CDR3aa
TRBV5-1,CASSEGVGSGNTIYF
TRBV6-1,CASSEGYVAAVYGYTF
TRBV4-2,CASSQVPLAGGYNEQFF
TRBV5-1,CASSLGPNQAGLTYEQYF
TRBV9,CASSARDPNTGELFF
TRBV5-1,CASSRSRTSGTYEQYF
TRBV11-3,CASSPGQGGTEAFF
TRBV5-1,CASTGRTGEDTEAFF
TRBV19,CASSFSQSFSYEQYF
TRBV6-5,CATARQINEKLFF
TRBV10-3,CAISGTETNEKLFF
TRBV4-1,CASSQGVLGSNQPQHF
TRBV27,CASSFRRWREGRANTGELFF
TRBV30,CAWLPKGVLSYEQYF
TRBV10-3,CAISGGETGGGNQPQHF
TRBV6-5,CASNPGVGNQPQHF
TRBV7-2,CASSLGGTSGYTF
TRBV30,CAAYRGDANEKLFF
TRBV5-1,CASSSGQGTSGANVLTF
TRBV7-6,CASSLALKGSGANVLTF
TRBV5-8,CASSFKAPPNEKLFF
TRBV21-1,CASSLRSPIYF
TRBV10-1,CASQQGLQETQYF
TRBV19,CASSIGTGAGNTIYF
TRBV5-1,CASSGGQTGGSSYNEQFF
TRBV25-1,CASSANTGNTGELFF
TRBV19,CASSMSGIRTDTQYF
TRBV5-1,CASSLEYSDNEQFF
TRBV7-8,CASSLPTGYHEQFF
TRBV5-5,CASSPDIGFINYGYTF
TRBV4-1,CASSQGDRGIGNTIYF
TRBV6-5,CASSQSGTVNTEAFF
TRBV24-1,CATSSGETQYF